These 21 T cell receptor beta chains came from one sample sequenced in a study of blood T cells in healthy people across ages. A J-beta primer mix and a sample-barcoded 5' primer were used in a second PCR of about 7 to 12 cycles. TCRdb reanalysed the 5' RACE reads using MiXCR and keeps one entry per CDR3 protein. The table lists 950,000 to 1,200,000 distinct CDR3 sequences, 35% to 40% of them singletons. Sequencing was performed on blood. All receptors derive from a man between 18 and 35 years old in good health.

A note on this clonotype: One end of the junction does not line up with germline, which may come from a read error. The gene calls are TRBV10-3 and TRBJ1-2, with TRBD1 matching over 9 bases. In germline, CDR1 is ENHRY, CDR2 SYGVKD. There are 17 residues in the CDR3. CDR3 sequence: CAISDRDRAPSNDGYTF. The CDR3 coding sequence is TGTGCCATCAGTGACCGGGACAGGGCCCCGTCTAACGATGGCTACACCTTC.

A note on this clonotype: Germline and junction disagree at one end, which may indicate a read error. This chain uses TRBV7-2 with TRBJ1-1; tentatively, D is TRBD1 (6 bases). The CDR3 has 14 amino acids. Germline V lookup: CDR1 SGHTA, CDR2 FQGNSA. DNA of the CDR3: TGTGCCCGCAGCCGACAGGCCCTGGCCACTGAAGCTTTCTTT. It yields the protein CARSRQALATEAFF.

This clonotype was found many times. The rearrangement links TRBV4-2 to TRBJ1-5; TRBD1 matches 8 bases. The trim removed 0 bases at V and 5 bases at J, leaving 3 bases unmatched. This CDR3 is built from 15 residues. Germline lookup yields CDR1 LGHNA and CDR2 YNFKEQ. The CDR3 bases are TGTGCCAGCAGCCAAGAAGGGACAGGCGATCAGCCCCAGCATTTT. Amino acid sequence: CASSQEGTGDQPQHF.

This chain links TRBV28 with TRBJ2-3; tentatively, D is TRBD2 (6 bases). The V end lost 2 bases, the J end lost 4 bases, and 13 bases lay between the germline ends. CDR1 is MDHEN, CDR2 SYDVKM, per germline. This CDR3 has 15 residues. CDR3 in amino acids: CASSLPASESDTQYF. The CDR3 DNA reads TGTGCCAGCAGTTTACCGGCTAGCGAGTCAGATACGCAGTATTTT.

As to this clonotype: Given a much more abundant clone one base away, this may be a read error. The chain employs TRBV4-2 and TRBJ2-5; D is possibly TRBD1 (5 bases). Trimming pared 3 bases from V and 11 bases from J, leaving 22 bases between. Germline V gene data show CDR1 as LGHNA and CDR2 as YNFKEQ. The CDR3 is made up of 15 amino acids. The CDR3 loop is CASSHPPQGYNEQYF. In DNA form, the CDR3 reads TGTGCCAGCAGCCACCCACCCCAGGGTTACAATGAGCAGTACTTC.

The chain joins TRBV5-1 to TRBJ2-5; 8 bases are shared with TRBD1. This CDR3 spans 16 amino acids. Germline CDR1 and CDR2: SGHRS and YFSETQ. Unmatched junction bases numbered 12, after V lost 4 bases and J lost 4 bases. CDR3 sequence: CASSTGGQGFRETQYF. CDR3 in DNA: TGCGCCAGCAGCACGGGCGGACAGGGCTTTAGAGAGACCCAGTACTTC.

The chain carries TRBV4-3 and TRBJ1-4; D remains unclear. The V and J ends lost 1 base and 5 bases respectively, with 14 bases between them. Germline CDR1 LGHNA, CDR2 YSLEER. CDR3 length equals 16 residues. CDR3 sequence reads: CASSQGTLVANEKLFF. CDR3 nucleotides: TGCGCCAGCAGCCAAGGGACGTTAGTGGCAAATGAAAAACTGTTTTTT.

This clonotype has a count of ten or more. At one of its ends the junction is not consistent with the germline gene, which may arise from a read error. The chain combines TRBV7-2 with TRBJ2-1, with D perhaps TRBD2 (6 bases). CDR1 is SGHTA and CDR2 is FQGNSA in the germline V gene. The CDR3 loop spans 14 amino acids. CDR3 sequence: CASSLGGSYNEQFF. In nucleotides, the CDR3 is TGCGCCAGCAGCTTGGGGGGATCCTACAATGAGCAGTTCTTC. Supplemented by reference TRBV7-2 and TRBJ2-1, the full variable domain reads GAGVSQSPSNKVTEKGKDVELRCDPISGHTALYWYRQSLGQGLEFLIYFQGNSAPDKSGLPSDRFSAERTGGSVSTLTIQRTQQEDSAVYLCASSLGGSYNEQFFGPGTRLTVL.

This clonotype was seen more than once but under ten times. The rearrangement links TRBV20-1 to TRBJ1-5, with D hard to call. CDR1 and CDR2 (germline): DFQATT, SNEGSKA (reference sequence). The CDR3 sequence is 14 residues long. Trimming took off 4 bases at V and 4 bases at J, with 14 bases between the two ends. The CDR3 here is CSAKGQWGNQPQHF. In nucleotides, the CDR3 is TGCAGTGCTAAGGGCCAGTGGGGAAATCAGCCCCAGCATTTT.

In its sample, this clonotype was seen a few times. This rearrangement joins TRBV2 to TRBJ1-2, with TRBD1 as a possible D gene (6 bases). The V and J ends lost 0 bases and 11 bases respectively, with 16 bases between them. This CDR3 is built from 14 residues. Looked up from germline, CDR1 is SNHLY and CDR2 is FYNNEI. This CDR3 reads CASSEALGGHPYTF. The DNA for the CDR3 is TGTGCCAGCAGTGAAGCGCTTGGGGGACATCCTTACACCTTC.

V usage is TRBV7-6 and J usage is TRBJ2-3, with 10 bases that match TRBD1. Per the germline V gene, CDR1 is SGHVS and CDR2 is FNYEAQ. The CDR3 is 16 residues long. Losses at the gene ends were 4 bases for V and 3 bases for J; bases not matched to a gene: 7. The CDR3 DNA is TGTGCCAGCAGCTCGCGGACAGGGGGTTGGACAGATACGCAGTATTTT. Its protein product is CASSSRTGGWTDTQYF.

This clonotype is a singleton in its sample. The rearrangement joins TRBV7-9 to TRBJ2-7; D unclear. V was clipped by 1 base and J by 2 bases, with 12 bases between them. In germline, CDR1 is SEHNR, CDR2 FQNEAQ (reference sequence). The length of the CDR3 is 15 residues. The CDR3 DNA reads as TGTGCCAGCAGCTTAGTAGGCTACCTGACCTACGAGCAGTACTTC. Protein sequence: CASSLVGYLTYEQYF.

This clonotype appeared a few times. The chain combines TRBV15 with TRBJ2-1; no clear D. V lost 5 bases, J lost 6 bases, and 20 bases lay in between. Looked up from germline, CDR1 is LNHNV and CDR2 is YYDKDF (reference sequence). The CDR3 length is 16 residues. CDR3 loop: CATSYPFGQRLNEQFF. The CDR3 DNA is TGTGCCACCAGCTACCCTTTTGGGCAACGACTCAATGAGCAGTTCTTC.

This clonotype has only one observation. The chain combines TRBV10-3 with TRBJ1-1; maybe TRBD1 (5 bases). The CDR3 runs 15 residues. Looked up from germline, CDR1 is ENHRY and CDR2 is SYGVKD. V lost 3 bases and J 0 bases, leaving 11 bases between the germline ends. The CDR3 sequence is CAISERQGLNTEAFF. In DNA form, the CDR3 reads TGTGCCATCAGTGAAAGGCAGGGCTTGAACACTGAAGCTTTCTTT.

The rearrangement uses TRBV9 and TRBJ1-1; the D is unclear. CDR1 and CDR2 from the germline V gene are SGDLS and YYNGEE. The V end was cut by 0 bases, the J end by 1 base, with 7 bases between. This CDR3 has 14 residues. The chain's CDR3 is CASSVGSRNTEAFF. CDR3 DNA: TGTGCCAGCAGCGTAGGCAGCAGGAACACTGAAGCTTTCTTT.

In the case of this clonotype: Germline is not matched at one junction end, which may reflect a read error. This chain uses TRBV12-3 or TRBV12-4 with TRBJ1-5, with D unresolved. The length of the CDR3 is 11 residues. The CDR3 DNA follows: TGTGCCAGCAGCTTAGTCTCGGAACAGCATTTT. This gives the protein CASSLVSEQHF.

V and J are TRBV3-1 and TRBJ1-1; possible D gene TRBD1, 6 bases. The CDR3 has 12 residues. Germline assignment: CDR1 LGHDT and CDR2 YNNKEL (reference sequence). V gave up 6 bases and J gave up 6 bases, with 11 bases separating them. DNA of the CDR3: TGTGCCAGCAGGGGGGCGGGCGCTGAAGCTTTCTTT. Protein: CASRGAGAEAFF.

The V and J genes are TRBV12-3 or TRBV12-4 and TRBJ1-1; unclear D gene. Between the trimmed V and J ends, which lost 7 bases and 3 bases, there was a span of 12 bases. The CDR3 is made up of 13 amino acids. CDR3 residues: CASNPHEYTEAFF. CDR3 in DNA: TGTGCCAGCAACCCTCATGAGTACACTGAAGCTTTCTTT.

V usage is TRBV20-1 and J usage is TRBJ1-6, with 9 nucleotides matching TRBD1. The junction had 3 bases not matched to a gene; V was cut back by 3 bases and J by 9 bases. The CDR3 loop spans 13 amino acids. CDR1 is DFQATT and CDR2 is SNEGSKA in the germline V gene (reference sequence). The CDR3 protein is CSARGTGSSPLHF. CDR3 DNA: TGCAGTGCTAGGGGGACAGGGAGTTCACCCCTCCACTTT.

This clonotype was seen more than once but under ten times. The chain carries TRBV5-1 and TRBJ2-1; D is uncertain. Germline CDR1 SGHRS, CDR2 YFSETQ. The V end lost 5 bases, the J end lost 7 bases, and 7 bases lay between the germline ends. The CDR3 sequence is 11 residues long. The CDR3 DNA reads TGCGCCAGCAGTACGGAGAATGAGCAGTTCTTC. It specifies CASSTENEQFF.

The chain employs TRBV20-1 and TRBJ1-4; 9 bases are shared with TRBD1. The CDR3 is made up of 14 amino acids. Germline trimming cut 4 bases from V and 4 bases from J; bases unmatched to any gene: 4. Germline loops: CDR1 DFQATT, CDR2 SNEGSKA (reference sequence). The CDR3 coding sequence is TGCAGTGCTAAAAGACAGGGGGATAATGAAAAACTGTTTTTT. Translated, it gives CSAKRQGDNEKLFF.